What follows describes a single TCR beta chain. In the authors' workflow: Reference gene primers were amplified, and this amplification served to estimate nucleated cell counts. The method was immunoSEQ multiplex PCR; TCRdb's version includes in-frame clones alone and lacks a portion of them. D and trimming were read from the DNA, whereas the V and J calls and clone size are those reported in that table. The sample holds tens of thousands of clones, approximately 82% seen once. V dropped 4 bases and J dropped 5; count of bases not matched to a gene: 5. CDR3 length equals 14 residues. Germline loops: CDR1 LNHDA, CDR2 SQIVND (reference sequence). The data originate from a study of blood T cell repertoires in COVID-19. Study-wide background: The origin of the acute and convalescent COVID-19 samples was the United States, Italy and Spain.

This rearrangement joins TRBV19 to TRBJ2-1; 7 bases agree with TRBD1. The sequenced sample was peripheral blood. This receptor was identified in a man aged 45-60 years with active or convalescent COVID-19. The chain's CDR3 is CASSKTGADNEQFF. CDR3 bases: TGTGCCAGTAGTAAAACAGGGGCTGACAATGAGCAGTTCTTC.